The source of this T cell receptor beta chain is a study of spatial heterogeneity in lung cancer. Study-level background: Sequenced were any available follow-up PBMC samples, which had been obtained a median of approximately 23 months after resection. Unique TCR and UMI combinations averaged more than ten appearances each in raw reads. Compared with alpha-chain sequences, beta-chain sequences were consistently detected in greater numbers.

Using its own MiXCR run on the 5' RACE reads, TCRdb lists one record per CDR3 protein. The sample lists approximately 27,000 distinct CDR3 sequences; around 6.1% were seen once. Documented time point: blood at routine non-recurrence follow-up after resection. The input material, whole RNA from tumor, nontumor lung or frozen PBMC, was sequenced unsorted. The material sequenced was PBMCs, taken at follow-up. The TCR comes from a male donor with early-stage non-small cell lung cancer.

The CDR3 DNA sequence: TGTGCCAGCAGCCAAGGCGACAGGGGGGGCACAGATACGCAGTATTTT. It encodes CASSQGDRGGTDTQYF. This chain connects TRBV3-1 to TRBJ2-3; the match to TRBD1 covers 9 bases. After removal of 1 base from V and 1 base from J, the junction contained 3 bases not matched to a gene. Germline assignment: CDR1 LGHDT and CDR2 YNNKEL (reference sequence). The CDR3 contains 16 residues.